This record looks at one T cell receptor beta chain sequence and its context. The clone's antigen remains unknown. No base quality information exists; no much larger clone differs at one position. Other DNA sequences within the sample encode an identical CDR3. From V the trimming removes 6 bases and from J it removes 2 bases, while the gene matches leave 3 bases of the junction unaccounted for. The CDR3 covers 13 residues, taking in both the cysteine and the phenylalanine. This entry keeps only the CDR3 DNA: 39 bases, framed from base 1. The collaborating institutions used their own protocols to collect whole blood in K2EDTA tubes. For TCRbeta analysis, collaborator samples were shipped as frozen whole blood, as isolated PBMCs, or as DNA extracted from either sample type. TCRbeta CDR3 regions were amplified from genomic DNA by means of the immunoSEQ Assay, a bias-controlled multiplex PCR. The original methods were these. Nucleated cell counts per sample were estimated from amplification of reference gene primers within the assay. To quantify the absolute abundance of each unique TCRbeta CDR3 rearrangement, sequence reads were collapsed and filtered. For each sample, productive Simpson clonality was calculated as the square root of Simpson's diversity index over productive rearrangements. TCRdb holds this immuneACCESS table with in-frame rearrangements only. Some clones are missing; in checked studies, unresolved V genes explain under half, and the rest has no known cause. V and J calls and clone size come straight from that table; D and trimming were deduced from the DNA. The sample table holds under 200,000 clones, of which around 80% were seen once. The ten largest clones capture roughly 14% of the sample.

This record comes from a study of blood T cell repertoires in COVID-19 (dated by TCRdb to the early 2020s). The study in broad terms: Samples covering the acute and convalescent phases of COVID-19 were provided by collaborators in the United States, Italy and Spain. The dataset comprised deeply sampled blood TCRbeta repertoires from subjects exposed to, actively infected with, or recovered from COVID-19. The prospective study material was composed of cDNA or gDNA derived from T cells, B-cell-depleted T cells, or PBMCs. The repertoires were made available in a free public database intended to serve as a resource for research on the immune response to SARS-CoV-2. A de-identified subject ID, COVID-19 status, age in years and sex were almost always included in the sample metadata. Samples came from the ongoing ImmuneRACE study (first 160 participants) plus 1,254 subjects from 6 global collaborators. Where available, HLA class I and class II types were obtained from metadata supplied by the sample provider rather than from assay-based typing.

Study-level results and caveats: How much clinical and demographic metadata was included differed by source and by participant, and the metadata was provided uncurated.

The source of this sequence is a man aged 25 to 45 with active or convalescent COVID-19. The specimen was peripheral blood. The receptor chain draws on TRBV12-3 or TRBV12-4 and TRBJ2-5; 7 middle bases align to TRBD1. The base sequence is TGTGCCAGCAGCCCGACAGGGCAAGAGACCCAGTACTTC. This translates into CASSPTGQETQYF.